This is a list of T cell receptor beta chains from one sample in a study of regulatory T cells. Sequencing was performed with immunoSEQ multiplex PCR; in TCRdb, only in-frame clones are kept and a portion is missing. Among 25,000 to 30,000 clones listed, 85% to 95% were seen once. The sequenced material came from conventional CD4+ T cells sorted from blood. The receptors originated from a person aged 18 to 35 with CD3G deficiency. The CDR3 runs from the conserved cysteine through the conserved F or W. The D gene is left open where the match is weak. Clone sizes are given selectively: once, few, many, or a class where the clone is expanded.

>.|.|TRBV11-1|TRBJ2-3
TGTGCCAGCAGCTCTAGGTCAGATACGCAGTATTTT
CASSSRSDTQYF
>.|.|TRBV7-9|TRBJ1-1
TGTGCCAGCAGCTTGACAGCGAACACTGAAGCTTTCTTT
CASSLTANTEAFF
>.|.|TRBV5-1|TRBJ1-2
TGCGCCAGCAGCTTGGCCGGCGCGTCTGGCTACACCTTC
CASSLAGASGYTF
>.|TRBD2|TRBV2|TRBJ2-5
TGTGCCAGCAGTGAATCGGCTAGCGGGGGGGCCCTGGAGACCCAGTACTTC
CASSESASGGALETQYF
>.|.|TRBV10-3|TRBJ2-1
TGTGCCACCACTCGGGGAGGTAACAATGAGCAGTTCTTC
CATTRGGNNEQFF
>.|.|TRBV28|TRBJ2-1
TGTGCCAGCAGCCGCGGTCGGGGTCGTGAGCAGTTCTTC
CASSRGRGREQFF
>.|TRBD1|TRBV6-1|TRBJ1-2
TGTGCCAGCAAAGACAGGGGCGAAGGCTATGGCTACACCTTC
CASKDRGEGYGYTF
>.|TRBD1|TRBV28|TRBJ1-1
TGTGCCAGCAGTTCGACAGGGCCAGGCACTGAAGCTTTCTTT
CASSSTGPGTEAFF
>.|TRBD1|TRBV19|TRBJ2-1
TGTGCCAGTAGCCAGGGGGATGGTTACAATGAGCAGTTCTTC
CASSQGDGYNEQFF
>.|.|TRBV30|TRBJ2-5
TGTGCCTGGAGTGTAGGGACGGTTCAGGGGACCCAGTACTTC
CAWSVGTVQGTQYF
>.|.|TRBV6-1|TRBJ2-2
TGTGCCAGCAGTGAAACCGGGCTTCGGACCGGGGAGCTGTTTTTT
CASSETGLRTGELFF
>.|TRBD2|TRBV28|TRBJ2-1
TGTGCCAGCAGTTCCCACAGCGGGAGATTGAACAATGAGCAGTTCTTC
CASSSHSGRLNNEQFF
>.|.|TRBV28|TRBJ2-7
TGTGCCACCTCAAGCGGGCAGGGGTACGAGCAGTACTTC
CATSSGQGYEQYF
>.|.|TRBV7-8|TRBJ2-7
TGTGCCAGCAGCTTCACTCCTCGGACCCCTGGGAACGAGCAGTACTTC
CASSFTPRTPGNEQYF
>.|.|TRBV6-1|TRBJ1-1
TGTGCCAGCAGTGAAAATCCGGCCAGCACTGAAGCTTTCTTT
CASSENPASTEAFF
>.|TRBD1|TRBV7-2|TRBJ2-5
TGTGCCAGCAGCCGGGGACAGCAAGAGACCCAGTACTTC
CASSRGQQETQYF
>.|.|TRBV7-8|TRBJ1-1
TGTGCCAGCAGCTTAGGGAGGAACACTGAAGCTTTCTTT
CASSLGRNTEAFF
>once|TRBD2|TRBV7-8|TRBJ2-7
TGTGCCAGCAGCTTAGGGGTAGCGGGAGCCTACGAGCAGTACTTC
CASSLGVAGAYEQYF
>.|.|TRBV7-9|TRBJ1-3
TGTGCCAGCAGCCCGGGAGGAAACACCATATATTTT
CASSPGGNTIYF
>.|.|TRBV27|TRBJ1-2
TGTGCCAGCAGTTTATCGGGGCCTAACGTCCCCTATGGCTACACCTTC
CASSLSGPNVPYGYTF
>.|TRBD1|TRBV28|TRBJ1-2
TGTGCCAGCAGCTCGGGACAGGGGAGTGGCTACACCTTC
CASSSGQGSGYTF
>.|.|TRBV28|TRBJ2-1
TGTGCCAGCAGTTTCTTCAGGACCACAAGCAATGAGCAGTTCTTC
CASSFFRTTSNEQFF
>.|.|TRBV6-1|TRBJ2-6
TGTGCCAGCAGTCGCACAGTCGCTGGGGCCAACGTCCTGACTTTC
CASSRTVAGANVLTF
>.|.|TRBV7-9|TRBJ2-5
TGTGCCAGCAGCTTATTGGACAGACACGAGACCCAGTACTTC
CASSLLDRHETQYF
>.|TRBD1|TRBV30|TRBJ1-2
TGTGCCTGGAGTGGTGGTCAGGGGGGAGGCTACACCTTC
CAWSGGQGGGYTF
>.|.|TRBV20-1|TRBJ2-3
TGCACGGGCGAAGTCACAGATACGCAGTATTTT
CTGEVTDTQYF
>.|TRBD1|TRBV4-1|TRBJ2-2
TGCGCCAGCAGCCAAGTAAGATCAGGGGGCCTCACCGGGGAGCTGTTTTTT
CASSQVRSGGLTGELFF
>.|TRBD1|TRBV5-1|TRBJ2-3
TGCGCCAGCAGCTTGCGGGACAGAGGCTTGGGTACGCAGTATTTT
CASSLRDRGLGTQYF
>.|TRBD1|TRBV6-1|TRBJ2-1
TGTGCCAGCAGTGTTAGGGACAGGGCCAATGAGCAGTTCTTC
CASSVRDRANEQFF
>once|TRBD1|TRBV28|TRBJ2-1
TGTGCCAGCAGCCACACAGGGGGCACTTACAATGAGCAGTTCTTC
CASSHTGGTYNEQFF
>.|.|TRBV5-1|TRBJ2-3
TGCGCCAGTGCCCCTTGGGGGGTACCCACAGATACGCAGTATTTT
CASAPWGVPTDTQYF
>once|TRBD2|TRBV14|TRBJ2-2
TGTGCCAGCAGCCGAGGCGGGGGGATAAATACCGGGGAGCTGTTTTTT
CASSRGGGINTGELFF
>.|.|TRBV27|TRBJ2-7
TGTGCCAGCAGTTTCAGGGATTTGGGGGAGCAGTACTTC
CASSFRDLGEQYF
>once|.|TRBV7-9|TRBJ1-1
TGTGCCAGCAGCTTAGGGGCTATGAACACTGAAGCTTTCTTT
CASSLGAMNTEAFF
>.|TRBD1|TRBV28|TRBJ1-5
TGTGCCAGCAGTTTGATGGACAGGGATTATCAGCCCCAGCATTTT
CASSLMDRDYQPQHF
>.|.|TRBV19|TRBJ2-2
TGTGCCAGTAGACGCTTCGCGAACACCGGGGAGCTGTTTTTT
CASRRFANTGELFF
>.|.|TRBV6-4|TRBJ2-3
TGTGCCAGCGGGGGGGGCCCCGTCACAGATACGCAGTATTTT
CASGGGPVTDTQYF
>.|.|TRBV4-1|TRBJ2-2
TGCGCCAGCAGCCAAAATCCCCCCGGCAGCGCGAACACCGGGGAGCTGTTTTTT
CASSQNPPGSANTGELFF
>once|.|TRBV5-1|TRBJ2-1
TGCGCCAGCAGCGCCCAGGGGATCCAACGGGTCAATGAGCAGTTCTTC
CASSAQGIQRVNEQFF
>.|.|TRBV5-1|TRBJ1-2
TGCGCCAGCAGCCCAGGGCCTAACTATGGCTACACCTTC
CASSPGPNYGYTF
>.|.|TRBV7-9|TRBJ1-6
TGTGCCAGCAGCCAAGTGAGACTGCTTTATAATTCACCCCTCCACTTT
CASSQVRLLYNSPLHF